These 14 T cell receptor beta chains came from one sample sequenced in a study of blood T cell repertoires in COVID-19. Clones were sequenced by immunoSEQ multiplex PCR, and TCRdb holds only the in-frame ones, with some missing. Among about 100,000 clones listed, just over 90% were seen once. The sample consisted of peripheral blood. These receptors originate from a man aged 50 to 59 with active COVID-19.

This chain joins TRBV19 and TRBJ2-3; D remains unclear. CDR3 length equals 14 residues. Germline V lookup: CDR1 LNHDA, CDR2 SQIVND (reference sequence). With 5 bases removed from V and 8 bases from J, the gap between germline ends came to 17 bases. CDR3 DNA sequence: TGTGCCAGTAGTTCCCACCGCACTCCCCTTACGCAGTATTTT. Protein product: CASSSHRTPLTQYF.

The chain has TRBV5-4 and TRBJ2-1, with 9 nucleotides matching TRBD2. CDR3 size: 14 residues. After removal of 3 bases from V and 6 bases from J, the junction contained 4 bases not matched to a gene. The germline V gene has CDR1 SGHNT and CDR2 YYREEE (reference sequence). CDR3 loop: CASSYGTSFNEQFF. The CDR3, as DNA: TGTGCCAGCAGCTACGGGACTAGCTTCAATGAGCAGTTCTTC.

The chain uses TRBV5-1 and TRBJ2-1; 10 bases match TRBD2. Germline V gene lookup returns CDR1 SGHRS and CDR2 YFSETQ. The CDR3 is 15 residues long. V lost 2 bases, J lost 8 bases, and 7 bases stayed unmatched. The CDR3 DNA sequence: TGCGCCAGCAGCTTCGGAGCGGGAGGGCCGTATGAGCAGTTCTTC. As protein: CASSFGAGGPYEQFF.

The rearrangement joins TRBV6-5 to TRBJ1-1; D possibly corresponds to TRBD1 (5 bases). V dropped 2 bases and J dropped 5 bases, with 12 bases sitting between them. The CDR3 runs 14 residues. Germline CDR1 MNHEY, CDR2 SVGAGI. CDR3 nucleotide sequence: TGTGCCAGCAGTTACGACAGCTTGAGGACTGAAGCTTTCTTT. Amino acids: CASSYDSLRTEAFF.

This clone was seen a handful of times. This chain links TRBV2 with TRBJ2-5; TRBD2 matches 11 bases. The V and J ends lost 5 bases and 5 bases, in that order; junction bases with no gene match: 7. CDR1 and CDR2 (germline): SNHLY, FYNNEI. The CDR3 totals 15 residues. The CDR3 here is CASSSLTSGEETQYF. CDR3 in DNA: TGTGCCAGCAGTTCCCTGACTAGCGGGGAGGAGACCCAGTACTTC.

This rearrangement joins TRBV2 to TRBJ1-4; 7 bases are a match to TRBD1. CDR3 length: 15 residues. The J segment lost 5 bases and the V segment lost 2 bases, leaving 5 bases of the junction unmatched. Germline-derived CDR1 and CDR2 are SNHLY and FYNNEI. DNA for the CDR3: TGTGCCAGCAGTGAACCTAGGGGACAGAATGAAAAACTGTTTTTT. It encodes CASSEPRGQNEKLFF.

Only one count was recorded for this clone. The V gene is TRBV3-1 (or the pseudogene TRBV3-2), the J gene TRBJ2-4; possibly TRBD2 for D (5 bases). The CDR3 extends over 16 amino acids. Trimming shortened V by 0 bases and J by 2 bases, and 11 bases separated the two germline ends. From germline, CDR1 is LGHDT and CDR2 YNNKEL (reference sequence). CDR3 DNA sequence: TGTGCCAGCAGCCAAGATCTGCGGGCATCCAAAAACATTCAGTACTTC. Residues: CASSQDLRASKNIQYF.

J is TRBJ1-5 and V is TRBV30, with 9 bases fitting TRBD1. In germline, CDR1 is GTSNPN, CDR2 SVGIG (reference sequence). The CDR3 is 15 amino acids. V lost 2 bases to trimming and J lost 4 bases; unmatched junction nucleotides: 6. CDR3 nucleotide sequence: TGTGCCTGGAGTAGAGGGACAGGGAGAAATCAGCCCCAGCATTTT. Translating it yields CAWSRGTGRNQPQHF.

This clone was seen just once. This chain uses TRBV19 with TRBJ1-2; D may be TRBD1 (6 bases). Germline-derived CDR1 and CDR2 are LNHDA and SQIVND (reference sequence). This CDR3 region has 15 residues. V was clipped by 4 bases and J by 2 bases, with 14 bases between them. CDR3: CASSTATGKNYGYTF. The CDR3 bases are TGTGCCAGTAGTACAGCAACAGGGAAAAACTATGGCTACACCTTC.

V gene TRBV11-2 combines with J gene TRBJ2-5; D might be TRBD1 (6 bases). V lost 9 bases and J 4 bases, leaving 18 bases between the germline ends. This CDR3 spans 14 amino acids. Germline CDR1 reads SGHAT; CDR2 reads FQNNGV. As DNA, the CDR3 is TGTGCCAGTACCACCCGTGGGGGCGGAGAGACCCAGTACTTC. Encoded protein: CASTTRGGGETQYF.

CDR3 amino acids: CATSGDWTQETQYF. CDR3 in DNA: TGTGCCACCAGCGGGGACTGGACCCAAGAGACCCAGTACTTC. The chain carries TRBV15 and TRBJ2-5, with D perhaps TRBD2 (6 bases). Trimming cost V 5 bases and J 1 base, with 11 bases left between them. The CDR3 runs to 14 residues. Germline V lookup: CDR1 LNHNV, CDR2 YYDKDF (reference sequence).

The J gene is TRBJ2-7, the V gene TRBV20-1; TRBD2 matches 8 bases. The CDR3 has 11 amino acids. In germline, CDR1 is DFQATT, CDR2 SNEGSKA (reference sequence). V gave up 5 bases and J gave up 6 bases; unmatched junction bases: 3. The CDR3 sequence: CSAASGLEQYV. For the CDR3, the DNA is TGCAGTGCTGCTAGCGGGCTCGAGCAGTACGTC.

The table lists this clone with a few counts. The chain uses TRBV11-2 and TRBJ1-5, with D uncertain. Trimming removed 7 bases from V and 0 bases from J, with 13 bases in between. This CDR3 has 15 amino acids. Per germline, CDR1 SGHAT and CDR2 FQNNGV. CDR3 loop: CASKSGINSNQPQHF. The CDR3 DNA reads TGTGCCAGCAAATCGGGGATCAATAGCAATCAGCCCCAGCATTTT. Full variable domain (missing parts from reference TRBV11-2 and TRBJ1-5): EAGVAQSPRYKIIEKRQSVAFWCNPISGHATLYWYQQILGQGPKLLIQFQNNGVVDDSQLPKDRFSAERLKGVDSTLKIQPAKLEDSAVYLCASKSGINSNQPQHFGDGTRLSIL.

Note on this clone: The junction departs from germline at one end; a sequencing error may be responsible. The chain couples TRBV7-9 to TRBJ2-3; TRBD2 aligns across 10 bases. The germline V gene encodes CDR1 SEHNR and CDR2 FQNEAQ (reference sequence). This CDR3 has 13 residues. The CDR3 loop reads CASSPDSGGTSHF. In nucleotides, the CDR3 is TGTGCCAGCAGTCCTGATAGCGGGGGGACCTCGCATTTT.